These 14 T cell receptor beta chains share one sample of origin, sequenced in a study of blood T cell repertoires in COVID-19 (dated by TCRdb to about 2020). The library was produced with the immunoSEQ multiplex PCR assay. TCRdb provides this immuneACCESS table in a form limited to in-frame rearrangements. Some clones are lacking; in checked studies, under half of them reflect an unresolved V gene, and why the rest are absent is not known. Recorded for this sample are 45,000 to 55,000 clones; over 75% of them occurred a single time. Jointly, the top ten make up approximately 27% of the sample. Sequenced material: peripheral blood. The receptors were sampled from a human donor in a cohort sampled during active COVID-19.

The genes are TRBV7-6 and TRBJ1-5; possible D gene TRBD1, 6 bases. The CDR3 runs 15 residues. The germline CDR1 and CDR2 sequences are SGHVS and FNYEAQ. V shed 3 bases and J shed 5 bases, with 14 bases lying between them. DNA for the CDR3: TGTGCCAGCAGCTTGGGGGCAGGGGTTTATCAGCCCCAGCATTTT. It codes for CASSLGAGVYQPQHF.

V usage is TRBV5-1 and J usage is TRBJ2-6, with 7 bases aligning to TRBD1. J gave up 3 bases and V 2 bases, and 5 bases lay outside the gene matches. This CDR3 has 16 amino acids. Germline V gives CDR1 SGHRS, CDR2 YFSETQ. In nucleotides, the CDR3 is TGCGCCAGCAGCTTACTAGGGGGCGGTGGGGCCAACGTCCTGACTTTC. Its protein is CASSLLGGGGANVLTF.

The CDR3 spells CASSQATGLAGEGETQYF. In DNA, the CDR3 is TGCGCCAGCAGCCAGGCGACCGGACTAGCGGGGGAGGGAGAGACCCAGTACTTC. The chain carries TRBV4-1 and TRBJ2-5, with TRBD2 matching over 13 bases. The CDR3 covers 18 residues. Trimming at V came to 3 bases and at J to 4 bases, leaving 11 bases not matched to a gene. The germline CDR1 and CDR2 sequences are MGHRA and YSYEKL.

This chain uses TRBV19 with TRBJ1-3; 7 positions agree with TRBD1. Germline-derived CDR1 and CDR2 are LNHDA and SQIVND (reference sequence). V was pared by 5 bases and J by 4 bases, with 8 bases of the junction left unmatched. There are 15 residues in the CDR3. The DNA of the CDR3 is TGTGCCAGTAGTCCCCTCCAGGGGGACGGAAACACCATATATTTT. Translating it yields CASSPLQGDGNTIYF.

The rearrangement links TRBV19 to TRBJ1-1; TRBD1 aligns across 8 bases. Germline-derived CDR1 and CDR2 are LNHDA and SQIVND (reference sequence). V lost 6 bases, J lost 2 bases, and 11 bases stayed unmatched. The CDR3 totals 16 residues. The CDR3 loop reads CASRQRTGPQNTEAFF. CDR3 in DNA: TGTGCCAGTAGACAACGGACAGGGCCCCAAAACACTGAAGCTTTCTTT.

This chain connects TRBV19 to TRBJ2-3; TRBD1 aligns across 8 bases. The length of the CDR3 is 16 residues. V was pared by 5 bases and J by 2 bases, with 9 bases of the junction left unmatched. The germline V gene has CDR1 LNHDA and CDR2 SQIVND (reference sequence). Here the CDR3 reads CASSRTDRGLTDTQYF. CDR3 DNA sequence: TGTGCCAGTAGTCGGACCGACAGGGGTCTCACAGATACGCAGTATTTT.

This clone has only a few counts. The chain joins TRBV7-8 to TRBJ1-2; D gene uncertain. The V end lost 1 base, the J end lost 2 bases, and 5 bases lay between the germline ends. Germline CDR1 SGHVS, CDR2 FQNEAQ. This CDR3 has 13 residues. CDR3 nucleotides: TGTGCCAGCAGCTTAGGTCCGAACTATGGCTACACCTTC. The encoded protein is CASSLGPNYGYTF.

The chain combines TRBV6-1 with TRBJ1-1; tentative D call: TRBD1 (5 bases). This CDR3 is built from 13 residues. Germline V lookup: CDR1 MNHNS, CDR2 SASEGT. The ends were cut back, 2 bases at V and 11 bases at J, with 15 bases in the middle. The CDR3 DNA follows: TGTGCCAGCAGTGAAAGTTGGGGGGGAGGTGCTTTCTTT. This translates into CASSESWGGGAFF.

The count of this clone is one. The chain employs TRBV5-1 and TRBJ2-5, with D perhaps TRBD2 (5 bases). Trimming cost V 6 bases and J 0 bases, with 9 bases left between them. Germline lookup yields CDR1 SGHRS and CDR2 YFSETQ. This CDR3 is 13 amino acids long. CDR3 bases: TGCGCCAGCATTGGTAGCGACCAAGAGACCCAGTACTTC. It is translated as CASIGSDQETQYF.

This clone showed up just once. The chain carries TRBV5-5 and TRBJ1-3; D not resolved. The length of the CDR3 is 17 residues. The V and J ends lost 4 bases and 0 bases respectively, with 17 bases between them. The germline CDR1 and CDR2 sequences are SGHKS and YYEKEE (reference sequence). CDR3 sequence (DNA): TGTGCCAGCAGCCCACTACCGACCGCGAACTCTGGAAACACCATATATTTT. It is translated as CASSPLPTANSGNTIYF.

A few counts support this clone. J is TRBJ2-3 and V is TRBV27; 9 bases map to TRBD1. J lost 3 bases, V lost 2 bases, and 3 bases had no gene match. Germline V gene data show CDR1 as MNHEY and CDR2 as SMNVEV (reference sequence). The CDR3 contains 15 residues. The CDR3 reads CASSLGQGRTDTQYF. CDR3 sequence (DNA): TGTGCCAGCAGTTTAGGACAGGGGAGGACAGATACGCAGTATTTT.

The rearrangement links TRBV9 to TRBJ2-7; 10 nucleotides agree with TRBD1. Germline values: CDR1 SGDLS, CDR2 YYNGEE. Unmatched junction bases numbered 3, after V lost 1 base and J lost 5 bases. This CDR3 is 14 amino acids long. This CDR3 reads CASSVRDRGHEQYF. CDR3 sequence (DNA): TGTGCCAGCAGCGTACGGGACAGGGGCCACGAGCAGTACTTC.

The CDR3 here is CASSYVDPRAGGTSTDTQYF. The CDR3 bases are TGTGCCAGCAGTTACGTTGACCCCCGAGCGGGAGGGACTAGCACAGATACGCAGTATTTT. This rearrangement joins TRBV6-2 or TRBV6-3 to TRBJ2-3; TRBD2 matches 10 bases. Trimming took 2 bases from V and 0 from J; bases not matched to a gene: 14. The CDR3 extends over 20 amino acids. Germline loops: CDR1 MNHEY, CDR2 SVGEGT.

The chain is built from TRBV27 and TRBJ2-7; D perhaps matches TRBD2 (6 bases). The germline V gene encodes CDR1 MNHEY and CDR2 SMNVEV (reference sequence). The CDR3 consists of 16 residues. V lost 5 bases and J 2 bases, leaving 19 bases between the germline ends. This CDR3 reads CASSRSSGTFTYEQYF. The CDR3 coding sequence is TGTGCCAGCAGTCGTTCTTCCGGGACTTTTACCTACGAGCAGTACTTC.